These 7 T cell receptor beta chains share one sample of origin, sequenced in a study of identical twins. TCRdb re-called the 5' RACE reads through MiXCR, storing one row per CDR3 protein. The table includes 500,000 to 550,000 distinct CDR3 sequences, roughly a fifth detected once. These data were also filed under a second study, of T cells expressing NK-cell markers.

What was sequenced was CD4+ T cells sorted from blood. The receptors were sampled from a woman between 18 and 29 years old in good health.

The rearrangement joins TRBV6-1 to TRBJ1-5; 7 bases line up with TRBD1. The CDR3 totals 14 residues. Trimming took 4 bases from V and 4 from J; bases not matched to a gene: 4. Germline loops: CDR1 MNHNS, CDR2 SASEGT. The CDR3 loop is CASSVRGQNQPQHF. The CDR3 DNA reads as TGTGCCAGCAGTGTACGGGGACAGAATCAGCCCCAGCATTTT.

In its sample, this clonotype was seen many times. DNA of the CDR3: TGCAGTGCGCGGGGGGGCTCATACAATGAGCAGTTCTTC. Its protein is CSARGGSYNEQFF. The chain links TRBV20-1 to TRBJ2-1; 9 nucleotides line up with TRBD2. CDR1 and CDR2 from the germline V gene are DFQATT and SNEGSKA (reference sequence). The CDR3 consists of 13 residues. J lost 4 bases, V lost 6 bases, and 4 bases had no gene match.

This clonotype has a handful of counts. The V and J genes are TRBV20-1 and TRBJ2-7; D gene uncertain. The CDR3 contains 14 residues. The germline gives CDR1 DFQATT, CDR2 SNEGSKA (reference sequence). Trimming left V 1 base short and J 2 bases short, with 12 bases between. This chain's CDR3 is CSARAQSATYEQYF. In DNA, the CDR3 is TGCAGTGCTAGAGCTCAGTCAGCTACCTACGAGCAGTACTTC.

This clonotype has only a few counts. This chain uses TRBV29-1 with TRBJ2-1; either TRBD1 or TRBD2 may supply D (5 bases each). Germline V gives CDR1 SQVTM, CDR2 ANQGSEA. The CDR3 runs to 11 residues. The V end lost 7 bases, the J end lost 9 bases, and 13 bases lay between the germline ends. The CDR3 region is CSANPGGEQFF. The DNA for the CDR3 is TGCAGCGCCAACCCTGGGGGTGAGCAGTTCTTC.

The chain joins TRBV5-1 to TRBJ2-2; 7 bases fit TRBD1. The germline gives CDR1 SGHRS, CDR2 YFSETQ. The CDR3 contains 16 residues. V shed 3 bases and J 0 bases; nucleotides not matched to a gene: 5. The CDR3 DNA reads TGCGCCAGCAGCTACAGGACAGGTTCGAACACCGGGGAGCTGTTTTTT. Translation: CASSYRTGSNTGELFF.

This clonotype showed up just once. The CDR3 end shows no conserved phenylalanine or tryptophan, and so a read error is likely. V is TRBV10-3 and J is TRBJ1-1; no reliable D call. The CDR3 runs to 13 residues. From germline, CDR1 is ENHRY and CDR2 SYGVKD. V lost 6 bases to trimming and J lost 1 base, with 9 bases between them. CDR3 amino acids: CAIRTDANTEAFS. In DNA, the CDR3 is TGTGCCATCAGGACGGACGCGAACACTGAAGCTTTCTCT.

This clonotype came up a few times. J is TRBJ2-3 and V is TRBV11-2, with D tentatively TRBD1 (6 bases). V dropped 2 bases and J dropped 2 bases, with 11 bases sitting between them. From germline, CDR1 is SGHAT and CDR2 FQNNGV. The CDR3 loop spans 15 amino acids. CDR3 nucleotides: TGTGCCAGCAGCTTACCGGGACACCTCACAGATACGCAGTATTTT. It translates to CASSLPGHLTDTQYF.